This entry lists 18 T cell receptor beta chains sequenced from one sample in a study of blood T cell repertoires in COVID-19. Some clones are missing from TCRdb's copy, which holds only in-frame ones; the method was immunoSEQ multiplex PCR. Of approximately 190,000 clones listed, 86% are singletons. The sequenced material came from peripheral blood. The receptors were gathered from a man at least 80 years old with acute or convalescent COVID-19.

V gene TRBV3-1 (or the pseudogene TRBV3-2) combines with J gene TRBJ1-1; D may be TRBD1 (5 bases). Trimming left V 1 base short and J 5 bases short, with 11 bases between. The germline gives CDR1 LGHDT, CDR2 YNNKEL (reference sequence). This CDR3 has 14 residues. CDR3 coding DNA: TGTGCCAGCAGCCAAGCCATGGGGGGGACTGAAGCTTTCTTT. As protein: CASSQAMGGTEAFF.

V is TRBV7-3 and J is TRBJ1-5; D might be TRBD1 (6 bases). Germline CDR1 is SGHTA and CDR2 is FQGTGA. Trimming removed 5 bases at V and 5 bases at J, with 10 bases between. The CDR3 loop spans 13 amino acids. The CDR3 bases are TGTGCCAGCAGCCTGCACAGGGATCAGCCCCAGCATTTT. Protein sequence: CASSLHRDQPQHF. Full variable domain (rest looked up from reference TRBV7-3 and TRBJ1-5): GAGVSQTPSNKVTEKGKYVELRCDPISGHTALYWYRQSLGQGPEFLIYFQGTGAADDSGLPNDRFFAVRPEGSVSTLKIQRTERGDSAVYLCASSLHRDQPQHFGDGTRLSIL.

This sequence joins TRBV19 and TRBJ2-3; TRBD1 agrees at 9 bases. Trimming at V came to 8 bases and at J to 6 bases, leaving 3 bases not matched to a gene. This CDR3 contains 12 residues. Germline V gene lookup returns CDR1 LNHDA and CDR2 SQIVND (reference sequence). CDR3 bases: TGTGCCAGTGGACAGGGGAGGGATACGCAGTATTTT. Its protein product is CASGQGRDTQYF.

The chain carries TRBV30 and TRBJ1-6; D possibly corresponds to TRBD1 (5 bases). V was cut by 5 bases and J by 10 bases, with 12 bases left in between. The CDR3 consists of 12 residues. Germline CDR1 and CDR2: GTSNPN and SVGIG (reference sequence). DNA for the CDR3: TGTGCCTGGGGACACCAGACATCACCCCTCCACTTT. This sequence encodes CAWGHQTSPLHF. The complete variable domain, with remaining parts taken from reference TRBV30 and TRBJ1-6, reads SQTIHQWPATLVQPVGSPLSLECTVEGTSNPNLYWYRQAAGRGLQLLFYSVGIGQISSEVPQNLSASRPQDRQFILSSKKLLLSDSGFYLCAWGHQTSPLHFGNGTRLTVT.

The V call is TRBV27, the J call TRBJ2-1, with a tentative D call TRBD2 (6 bases). The germline CDR1 and CDR2 sequences are MNHEY and SMNVEV (reference sequence). The CDR3 is 16 residues long. V was pared by 5 bases and J by 0 bases, with 14 bases between. The CDR3 region has the DNA TGTGCCAGCAGTCGATTATCCGGGAGCTCCTACAATGAGCAGTTCTTC. This gives the protein CASSRLSGSSYNEQFF.

The J gene is TRBJ2-6, the V gene TRBV5-4; 10 bases match TRBD1. The CDR3 contains 17 residues. Germline CDR1 and CDR2: SGHNT and YYREEE (reference sequence). V shed 4 bases and J 1 base; nucleotides not matched to a gene: 5. The CDR3 protein is CASSPGTGASGANVLTF. DNA for the CDR3: TGTGCCAGCAGCCCGGGGACAGGGGCTTCTGGGGCCAACGTCCTGACTTTC.

The chain carries TRBV18 and TRBJ2-3; 7 nucleotides line up with TRBD2. This CDR3 is built from 16 residues. Trimming removed 2 bases from V and 3 bases from J; junction bases left unmatched: 8. Germline CDR1 KGHSH, CDR2 LQKENI. The CDR3: CASSPSLAGATDTQYF. The CDR3 bases are TGTGCCAGCTCACCATCACTCGCGGGAGCTACAGATACGCAGTATTTT. The whole variable domain, filled in from reference TRBV18 and TRBJ2-3, reads NAGVMQNPRHLVRRRGQEARLRCSPMKGHSHVYWYRQLPEEGLKFMVYLQKENIIDESGMPKERFSAEFPKEGPSILRIQQVVRGDSAAYFCASSPSLAGATDTQYFGPGTRLTVL.

The genes are TRBV20-1 and TRBJ1-1, with 11 bases lining up with TRBD1. Per germline, CDR1 DFQATT and CDR2 SNEGSKA (reference sequence). The CDR3 consists of 15 residues. Trimming removed 3 bases from V and 0 bases from J; junction bases left unmatched: 3. CDR3 coding DNA: TGCAGTGCTAGTGGGACAGGGGGTCTGAACACTGAAGCTTTCTTT. Protein product: CSASGTGGLNTEAFF.

This clone has only one observation. The V call is TRBV29-1, the J call TRBJ2-3; D gene unclear. Deletions cut 4 bases from V and 6 bases from J, with 11 bases between. The CDR3 spans 12 residues. Germline V gene sequence: CDR1 SQVTM, CDR2 ANQGSEA. CDR3 in amino acids: CSVVGSVDTQYF. In DNA, the CDR3 is TGCAGCGTTGTAGGCAGCGTGGATACGCAGTATTTT.

The J gene is TRBJ2-1, the V gene TRBV7-2; 9 nucleotides line up with TRBD1. The CDR3 spans 14 residues. V dropped 4 bases and J dropped 15; count of bases not matched to a gene: 13. The germline CDR1 and CDR2 sequences are SGHTA and FQGNSA. CDR3 in DNA: TGTGCCAGCAGCTCTACGCCGGGACAGGGCCGGGGGTTCTTC. Residues: CASSSTPGQGRGFF.

The chain combines TRBV6-9 with TRBJ2-7; 9 nucleotides align to TRBD1. The CDR3 consists of 13 residues. V shed 5 bases and J 12 bases; nucleotides not matched to a gene: 11. In germline, CDR1 is MNHGY, CDR2 SVAAGI. The DNA of the CDR3 is TGTGCCAGCAGTGCTCCCGGGACAGGGAGGATGTACGTC. Its translation: CASSAPGTGRMYV.

The chain has TRBV12-3 or TRBV12-4 and TRBJ1-4; 7 bases line up with TRBD1. The V and J ends lost 10 bases and 4 bases, in that order; junction bases with no gene match: 6. The CDR3 has 13 amino acids. CDR3 amino acids: CATGGLYNEKLFF. CDR3 DNA: TGTGCCACAGGGGGACTCTATAATGAAAAACTGTTTTTT.

The chain recombines TRBV3-1 (or the pseudogene TRBV3-2) with TRBJ2-3; 8 positions match TRBD2. The junction had 7 bases not matched to a gene; V was cut back by 0 bases and J by 5 bases. This CDR3 comprises 16 residues. CDR1 LGHDT and CDR2 YNNKEL come from the germline V gene (reference sequence). The CDR3 loop is CASSQDLFLAGDTQYF. CDR3 sequence (DNA): TGTGCCAGCAGCCAAGATCTATTCCTAGCGGGAGATACGCAGTATTTT.

This chain joins TRBV19 and TRBJ2-4, with 11 bases lining up with TRBD1. The CDR3 sequence is 17 residues long. With V trimmed by 5 bases and J by 1 base, 7 bases remained unmatched. Germline loops: CDR1 LNHDA, CDR2 SQIVND (reference sequence). The chain's CDR3 is CASSSRTGGAAKNIQYF. The CDR3 nucleotides are TGTGCCAGTAGTTCTCGGACAGGGGGCGCTGCCAAAAACATTCAGTACTTC.

This chain links TRBV12-3 or TRBV12-4 with TRBJ1-1, with D possibly being TRBD1 (5 bases). The CDR3 contains 11 residues. V gave up 4 bases and J gave up 10 bases, with 10 bases separating them. CDR3: CASSWGEGAFF. CDR3 DNA: TGTGCCAGCAGTTGGGGGGAGGGAGCTTTCTTT.

J is TRBJ2-7 and V is TRBV7-2; 9 bases are a match to TRBD2. With 5 bases clipped from V and 7 bases from J, the junction kept 9 bases outside the gene matches. CDR3 length: 14 amino acids. CDR1 and CDR2 from the germline V gene are SGHTA and FQGNSA. The CDR3: CASSENSGSGEQYF. The CDR3 DNA sequence: TGTGCCAGCAGCGAAAATAGCGGGAGCGGGGAGCAGTACTTC.

This chain joins TRBV15 and TRBJ1-4; 10 bases are shared with TRBD1. J lost 6 bases, V lost 5 bases, and 6 bases had no gene match. CDR1 and CDR2 from the germline V gene are LNHNV and YYDKDF (reference sequence). The CDR3 consists of 15 residues. CDR3 residues: CATSGRQGAHEKLFF. CDR3 coding DNA: TGTGCCACCAGCGGCAGACAGGGGGCCCATGAAAAACTGTTTTTT.

The rearrangement uses TRBV14 and TRBJ1-2, with a weak D call TRBD1 (5 bases). The CDR3 length is 14 residues. The germline CDR1 and CDR2 sequences are SGHDN and FVKESK. The V gene lost 3 bases and the J gene lost 8 bases, with 16 bases spanning the gap. The CDR3 DNA follows: TGTGCCAGCAGCCACCTGGGCTCGGACAACGGCTACACCTTC. Its translation is CASSHLGSDNGYTF.